This T cell receptor beta chain emerged from a study of beta chain features in type 1 diabetes. Regarding the study as a whole: Patients with Type 1 diabetes showed moderately but significantly shorter TCRB CDR3s in all four CD4+ subsets. Type 1 diabetes patients showed fewer insertions and more deletions at VDJ junctions. For patients, the naive, central memory and Treg TCRB repertoires appeared more alike than for healthy donors.

Reverse transcription of all isolated RNA meant that expressed TCRB transcripts were sequenced. Profiling relied on immunoSEQ multiplex PCR, and the TCRdb table lists in-frame clones only, not all of them. There are a few hundred thousand clones in the sample; 13% to 15% occur only once, and 0.017% lies in the top ten. A note on this clone: What it binds is not known.

The V and J ends lost 5 bases and 3 bases, in that order; junction bases with no gene match: 12. CDR3 length equals 17 residues. Per germline, CDR1 MDHEN and CDR2 SYDVKM. The chain is built from TRBV28 and TRBJ2-2; 7 bases are shared with TRBD1. The sequence was collected from a man younger than 40 with type 1 diabetes. Sequenced: naive CD4+ T cells from blood. This CDR3 is CASSPHPGQLYTGELFF. DNA of the CDR3: TGTGCCAGCAGTCCGCACCCGGGACAGCTATACACCGGGGAGCTGTTTTTT.